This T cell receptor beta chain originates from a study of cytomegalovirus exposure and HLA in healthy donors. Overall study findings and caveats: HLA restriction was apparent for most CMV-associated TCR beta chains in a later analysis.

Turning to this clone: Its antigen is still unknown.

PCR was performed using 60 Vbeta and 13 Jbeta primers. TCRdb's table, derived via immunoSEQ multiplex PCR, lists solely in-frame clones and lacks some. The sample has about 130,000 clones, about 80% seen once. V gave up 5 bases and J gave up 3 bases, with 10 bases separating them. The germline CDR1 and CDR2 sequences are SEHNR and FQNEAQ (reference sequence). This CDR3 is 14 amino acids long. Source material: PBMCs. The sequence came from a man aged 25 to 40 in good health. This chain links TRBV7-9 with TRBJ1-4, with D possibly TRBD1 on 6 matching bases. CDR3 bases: TGTGCCAGCAGCCCCGACAGGTCTAATGAAAAACTGTTTTTT. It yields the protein CASSPDRSNEKLFF.